This T cell receptor (beta chain) was captured by sequencing in a study of shared clonotypes between healthy human individuals. In regard to this clone: The antigen remains undetermined.

J gave up 0 bases and V 0 bases, and 14 bases lay outside the gene matches. CDR3 size: 21 residues. From germline, CDR1 is LNHNV and CDR2 YYDKDF (reference sequence). Points from the study as a whole: When compared with the clonotypes that were shared by all four sorted-subset donors, the non-shared clonotypes turned out to have lower generation probabilities.

The table came from immunoSEQ multiplex PCR; TCRdb's copy has only in-frame clones and leaves some out. The table includes roughly 660,000 clones, roughly 88% detected once. The specimen was memory CD8+ T cells from PBMCs. Described subset: CD45RO+ cells pooled with CCR7-negative TemRA cells. This sequence was found in a man between 18 and 29 years old in good health. Some clones in this sample may be carry-over from other donors' samples. The chain combines TRBV15 with TRBJ1-5; 10 nucleotides agree with TRBD1. For the CDR3, the DNA is TGTGCCACCAGCAGAGAATTGGGACAGGGGACAAAGACTCATAGCAATCAGCCCCAGCATTTT. Translating it yields CATSRELGQGTKTHSNQPQHF.